One sample yielded the 25 T cell receptor beta chains listed below, sequenced in a study of graft-versus-host responses after intestinal transplantation. Produced via immunoSEQ multiplex PCR; TCRdb's table is partial and in-frame only. The sample yields approximately 100,000 clones, about 84% seen once. Sequences were derived from PBMCs, sampled 255 days after intestinal transplant. Receptors originate from a human patient who received an intestinal transplant, so some T cells may come from the graft donor.

This rearrangement joins TRBV5-1 to TRBJ2-3; the match to TRBD2 covers 12 bases. This CDR3 region has 15 residues. Per germline, CDR1 SGHRS and CDR2 YFSETQ. J was trimmed by 4 bases and V by 2 bases; bases with no gene match: 2. The CDR3 DNA reads TGCGCCAGCAGCTTCCTAGCGGGGGGGTCAGATACGCAGTATTTT. Translated: CASSFLAGGSDTQYF.

The gene calls are TRBV11-2 and TRBJ2-1, with unresolved D. The CDR3 contains 14 residues. Germline loops: CDR1 SGHAT, CDR2 FQNNGV. V lost 0 bases and J 6 bases, leaving 9 bases between the germline ends. The CDR3 coding sequence is TGTGCCAGCAGCTTAGAAGGGCGTGGCAATGAGCAGTTCTTC. It yields the protein CASSLEGRGNEQFF.

This sequence joins TRBV6-6 and TRBJ1-5; no clear D gene. V was shortened by 4 bases and J by 4 bases, with 14 bases between the two germline ends. Per germline, CDR1 MNHNY and CDR2 SVGAGI (reference sequence). The CDR3 is 15 amino acids. CDR3 coding DNA: TGTGCCAGCAGTTCAGAAGCGACTGGAAATCAGCCCCAGCATTTT. Protein sequence: CASSSEATGNQPQHF.

The CDR3 sequence: CTSNPQAAEEQFF. CDR3 nucleotide sequence: TGCACCAGCAACCCCCAGGCGGCGGAGGAGCAGTTCTTC. This chain links TRBV1 with TRBJ2-1. TRBV1 is marked as a pseudogene. The CDR3 sequence is 13 residues long.

The genes are TRBV19 and TRBJ2-5, with TRBD1 as a possible D gene (6 bases). The CDR3 loop spans 13 amino acids. V lost 10 bases to trimming and J lost 4 bases, with 16 bases between them. CDR1 and CDR2 (germline): LNHDA, SQIVND (reference sequence). CDR3 bases: TGTGCCACTGCACAGGGATTTGGAGAGACCCAGTACTTC. This sequence encodes CATAQGFGETQYF.

The gene calls are TRBV27 and TRBJ2-1, with TRBD2 matching 11 bases. The V gene's germline CDR1 is MNHEY and CDR2 SMNVEV (reference sequence). After removal of 5 bases from V and 6 bases from J, the junction contained 9 bases not matched to a gene. This CDR3 comprises 16 residues. CDR3 DNA sequence: TGTGCCAGCAGTAAAGCTAAGACTAGCGGGGTCAATGAGCAGTTCTTC. Protein sequence: CASSKAKTSGVNEQFF.

This sequence joins TRBV6-6 and TRBJ2-5; possibly TRBD1 for D (5 bases). V was cut by 5 bases and J by 3 bases, with 10 bases left in between. This CDR3 is 13 amino acids long. CDR1 MNHNY and CDR2 SVGAGI come from the germline V gene (reference sequence). The CDR3 sequence is CASSPIREETQYF. The CDR3 DNA follows: TGTGCCAGCAGTCCGATCAGGGAAGAGACCCAGTACTTC.

The J gene is TRBJ2-3, the V gene TRBV9, with unresolved D. The CDR3 is 14 residues long. CDR1 is SGDLS, CDR2 YYNGEE, per germline. Trimming took off 3 bases at V and 2 bases at J, with 10 bases between the two ends. The CDR3 DNA reads as TGTGCCAGCAGCGCAGGCGTAAACACAGATACGCAGTATTTT. Residues: CASSAGVNTDTQYF.

J is TRBJ2-7 and V is TRBV5-6, with unresolved D. CDR1 and CDR2 from the germline V gene are SGHDT and YYEEEE. This CDR3 is 12 amino acids long. Trimming removed 0 bases at V and 4 bases at J, with 5 bases between. The CDR3 DNA reads TGTGCCAGCAGCTTGGCCGATTACGAGCAGTACGTC. This gives the protein CASSLADYEQYV.

This clone has just a few counts. The genes are TRBV28 and TRBJ1-5; D is ambiguous. Deletions cut 5 bases from V and 0 bases from J, with 11 bases between. This CDR3 comprises 15 residues. Germline CDR1 is MDHEN and CDR2 is SYDVKM. The CDR3 reads CASSLRPGSNQPQHF. CDR3 nucleotide sequence: TGTGCCAGCAGTCTCCGTCCCGGTAGCAATCAGCCCCAGCATTTT.

As regards this clone: Distinct nucleotide sequences in the sample also encode this CDR3. The chain has TRBV5-1 and TRBJ1-1; weak D call: TRBD1 (6 bases). The ends were cut back, 2 bases at V and 5 bases at J, with 7 bases in the middle. From germline, CDR1 is SGHRS and CDR2 YFSETQ. The CDR3 consists of 12 residues. CDR3 protein: CASSLQGTEAFF. Here the CDR3 DNA reads TGCGCCAGCAGCTTACAGGGAACTGAAGCTTTCTTT.

The genes are TRBV2 and TRBJ2-1, with D perhaps TRBD1 (6 bases). CDR1 and CDR2 from the germline V gene are SNHLY and FYNNEI. The ends were cut back, 1 base at V and 6 bases at J, with 10 bases in the middle. The length of the CDR3 is 14 residues. In nucleotides, the CDR3 is TGTGCCAGCAGTGAAGAGGGGGACGGCAATGAGCAGTTCTTC. Protein sequence: CASSEEGDGNEQFF.

V gene TRBV6-1 combines with J gene TRBJ2-5; D not certain. V lost 4 bases to trimming and J lost 4 bases, with 13 bases between them. The CDR3 is 14 residues long. Looked up from germline, CDR1 is MNHNS and CDR2 is SASEGT. For the CDR3, the DNA is TGTGCCAGCAGTGTTGGTACGGACCTAGAGACCCAGTACTTC. Translated, it gives CASSVGTDLETQYF.

This clone is a singleton in its sample. V usage is TRBV5-6 and J usage is TRBJ1-1, with a weak D call TRBD1 (5 bases). Trimming stripped 0 bases from V and 6 bases from J, with 9 bases between. The germline gives CDR1 SGHDT, CDR2 YYEEEE. The CDR3 extends over 13 amino acids. This CDR3 is CASSLARDAEAFF. CDR3 DNA sequence: TGTGCCAGCAGCTTGGCCCGGGACGCTGAAGCTTTCTTT.

The genes are TRBV9 and TRBJ1-2; 7 bases are a match to TRBD1. V dropped 3 bases and J dropped 8; count of bases not matched to a gene: 7. The CDR3 consists of 13 residues. Germline V gene sequence: CDR1 SGDLS, CDR2 YYNGEE. CDR3 loop: CASSGWDSVGYTF. The DNA for the CDR3 is TGTGCCAGCAGCGGATGGGACAGCGTAGGCTACACCTTC.

This chain connects TRBV7-2 to TRBJ2-5, with TRBD2 matching 10 bases. The ends lost 4 bases at V and 1 base at J; junction bases unmatched: 9. The CDR3 runs to 17 residues. Germline V gene lookup returns CDR1 SGHTA and CDR2 FQGNSA. The chain's CDR3 is CASSSWGSGGTQETQYF. As DNA, the CDR3 is TGTGCCAGCAGCTCCTGGGGTAGCGGGGGGACCCAAGAGACCCAGTACTTC.

The V and J genes are TRBV28 and TRBJ1-5, with unresolved D. CDR1 is MDHEN and CDR2 is SYDVKM in the germline V gene. This CDR3 has 15 amino acids. The V end was cut by 3 bases, the J end by 0 bases, with 9 bases between. In DNA form, the CDR3 reads TGTGCCAGCAGTTTGTCGGATTATAGCAATCAGCCCCAGCATTTT. Protein: CASSLSDYSNQPQHF.

The chain employs TRBV27 and TRBJ1-2, with D perhaps matching TRBD1 (5 bases). Germline loops: CDR1 MNHEY, CDR2 SMNVEV (reference sequence). Trimming left V 2 bases short and J 4 bases short, with 17 bases between. The CDR3 covers 16 residues. For the CDR3, the DNA is TGTGCCAGCAGTTTAACCCGCACGGGGGGAGGCTATGGCTACACCTTC. Translated: CASSLTRTGGGYGYTF.

The CDR3 loop is CASSPGLSKETQYF. The DNA of the CDR3 is TGTGCCAGCAGCCCGGGACTCTCCAAAGAGACCCAGTACTTC. The J gene is TRBJ2-5, the V gene TRBV6-1, with TRBD2 as a possible D gene (6 bases). CDR1 and CDR2 from the germline V gene are MNHNS and SASEGT. The CDR3 contains 14 residues. V was cut by 6 bases and J by 3 bases, with 14 bases left in between.

The chain is built from TRBV5-6 and TRBJ2-1; D may be TRBD2 (6 bases). The CDR3 is made up of 13 amino acids. The ends were cut back, 6 bases at V and 10 bases at J, with 17 bases in the middle. Germline-derived CDR1 and CDR2 are SGHDT and YYEEEE. This CDR3 reads CASISSGTFEQFF. The CDR3 DNA reads TGTGCCAGCATCTCCTCCGGGACTTTCGAGCAGTTCTTC.

The chain uses TRBV4-1 and TRBJ2-1, with TRBD2 identical over 8 bases. Germline CDR1 MGHRA, CDR2 YSYEKL. The CDR3 has 17 amino acids. V gave up 1 base and J gave up 0 bases; unmatched junction bases: 5. CDR3 nucleotide sequence: TGCGCCAGCAGCCAAGGGTACGGGACTAGCTCCTACAATGAGCAGTTCTTC. Encoded protein: CASSQGYGTSSYNEQFF.

J is TRBJ1-5 and V is TRBV5-3; 7 nucleotides line up with TRBD1. TRBV5-3 is known as an ORF, though its function is uncertain. Losses at the gene ends were 4 bases for V and 2 bases for J; bases not matched to a gene: 6. This CDR3 comprises 15 residues. The CDR3 loop is CARSPVTGGNQPQHF. CDR3 bases: TGTGCCAGAAGCCCAGTTACAGGGGGCAATCAGCCCCAGCATTTT.

This clone was observed a single time. This chain uses TRBV28 with TRBJ1-3; D gene ambiguous. The CDR3 totals 16 residues. CDR1 and CDR2 from the germline V gene are MDHEN and SYDVKM. The germline V and J ends were trimmed by 8 bases and 0 bases, with 17 bases remaining between them. CDR3 region: CASCWTQNPSGNTIYF. In DNA form, the CDR3 reads TGTGCCAGCTGCTGGACCCAAAACCCCTCTGGAAACACCATATATTTT.

The rearrangement joins TRBV20-1 to TRBJ1-1; D unclear. V was pared by 6 bases and J by 0 bases, with 5 bases between. The CDR3 totals 11 residues. Germline values: CDR1 DFQATT, CDR2 SNEGSKA (reference sequence). The CDR3 region is CSAMLNTEAFF. CDR3 coding DNA: TGCAGTGCGATGTTGAACACTGAAGCTTTCTTT.

The rearrangement uses TRBV28 and TRBJ2-5; D possibly corresponds to TRBD2 (7 bases). The CDR3 extends over 13 amino acids. Germline CDR1 is MDHEN and CDR2 is SYDVKM. V was cut by 5 bases and J by 5 bases, with 12 bases left in between. This chain's CDR3 is CASSLEGGETQYF. The DNA of the CDR3 is TGTGCCAGCAGTCTGGAGGGGGGGGAGACCCAGTACTTC. Full variable domain (remainder filled in from reference TRBV28 and TRBJ2-5): DVKVTQSSRYLVKRTGEKVFLECVQDMDHENMFWYRQDPGLGLRLIYFSYDVKMKEKGDIPEGYSVSREKKERFSLILESASTNQTSMYLCASSLEGGETQYFGPGTRLLVL.